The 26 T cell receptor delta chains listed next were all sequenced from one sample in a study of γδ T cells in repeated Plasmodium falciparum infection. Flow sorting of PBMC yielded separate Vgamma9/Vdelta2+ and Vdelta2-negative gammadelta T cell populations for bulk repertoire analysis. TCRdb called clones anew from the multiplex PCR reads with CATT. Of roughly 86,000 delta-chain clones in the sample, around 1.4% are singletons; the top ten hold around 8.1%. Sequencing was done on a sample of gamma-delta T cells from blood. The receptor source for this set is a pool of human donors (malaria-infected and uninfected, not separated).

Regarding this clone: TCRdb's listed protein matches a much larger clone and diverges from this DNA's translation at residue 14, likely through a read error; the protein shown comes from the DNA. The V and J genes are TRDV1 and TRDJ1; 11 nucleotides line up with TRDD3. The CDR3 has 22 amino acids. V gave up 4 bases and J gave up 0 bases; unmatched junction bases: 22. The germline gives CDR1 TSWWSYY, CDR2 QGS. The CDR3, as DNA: TGTGCTCTTGGGGTCTCCTACATTCTCGTACTGGGGGATATTATGTACACCGATAAACTCATCTTT. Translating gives CALGVSYILVLGDIMYTDKLIF.

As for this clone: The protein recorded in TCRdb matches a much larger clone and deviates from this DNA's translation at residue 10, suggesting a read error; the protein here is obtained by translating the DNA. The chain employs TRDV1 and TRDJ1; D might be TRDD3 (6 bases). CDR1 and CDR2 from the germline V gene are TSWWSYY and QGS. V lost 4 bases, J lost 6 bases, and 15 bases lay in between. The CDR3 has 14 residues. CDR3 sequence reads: CALGVGGITNKLIF. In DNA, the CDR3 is TGTGCTCTTGGGGTAGGAGGGATAACCAATAAACTCATCTTT.

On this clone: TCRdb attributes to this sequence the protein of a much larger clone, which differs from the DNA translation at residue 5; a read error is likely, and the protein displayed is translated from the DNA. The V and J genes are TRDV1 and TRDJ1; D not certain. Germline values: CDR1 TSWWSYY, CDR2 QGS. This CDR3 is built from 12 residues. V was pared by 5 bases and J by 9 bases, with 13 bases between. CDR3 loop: CALGKPRGELIF. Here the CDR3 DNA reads TGTGCTCTTGGGAAACCCCGAGGCGAACTCATCTTT.

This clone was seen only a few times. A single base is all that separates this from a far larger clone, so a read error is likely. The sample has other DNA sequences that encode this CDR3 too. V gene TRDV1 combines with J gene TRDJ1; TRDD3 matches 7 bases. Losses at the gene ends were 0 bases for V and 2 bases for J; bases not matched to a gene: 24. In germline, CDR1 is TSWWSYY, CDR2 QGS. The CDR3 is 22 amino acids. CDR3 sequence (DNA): TGTGCTCTTGGGGAACTTTGGCTATTTTCTGAACTGGGGATCCAGTATACCGATAAACTCATCTTT. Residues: CALGELWLFSELGIQYTDKLIF.

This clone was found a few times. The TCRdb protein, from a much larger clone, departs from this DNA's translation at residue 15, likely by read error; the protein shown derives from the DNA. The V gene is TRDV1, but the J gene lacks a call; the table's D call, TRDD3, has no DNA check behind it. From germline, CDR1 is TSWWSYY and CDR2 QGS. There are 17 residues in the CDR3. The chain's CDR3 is CALGERRGMGIPDKPIF. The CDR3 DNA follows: TGTGCTCTTGGGGAACGAAGGGGAATGGGGATACCCGATAAACCCATCTTT.

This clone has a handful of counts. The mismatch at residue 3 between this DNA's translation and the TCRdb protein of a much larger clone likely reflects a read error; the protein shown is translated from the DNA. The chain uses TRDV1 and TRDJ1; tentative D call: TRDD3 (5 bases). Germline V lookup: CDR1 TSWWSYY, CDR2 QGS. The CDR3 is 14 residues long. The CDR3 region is CAHGELPLGDKLIF. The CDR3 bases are TGTGCTCATGGGGAACTGCCATTGGGGGATAAACTCATCTTT.

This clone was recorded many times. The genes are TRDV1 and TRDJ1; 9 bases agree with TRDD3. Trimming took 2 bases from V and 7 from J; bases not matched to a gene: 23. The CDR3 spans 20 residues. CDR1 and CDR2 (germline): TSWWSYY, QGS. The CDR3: CALGETLRRITRRWGIKLIF. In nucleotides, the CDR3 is TGTGCTCTTGGGGAAACTCTTAGAAGGATCACTAGACGCTGGGGGATTAAACTCATCTTT.

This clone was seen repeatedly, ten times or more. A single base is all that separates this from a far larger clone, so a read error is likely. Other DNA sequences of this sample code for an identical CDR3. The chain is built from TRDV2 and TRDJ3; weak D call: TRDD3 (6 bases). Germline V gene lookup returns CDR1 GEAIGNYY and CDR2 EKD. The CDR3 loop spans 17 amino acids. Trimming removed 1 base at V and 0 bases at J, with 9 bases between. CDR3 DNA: TGTGCCTGTGACACTGGGGGGTACTCCTGGGACACCCGACAGATGTTTTTC. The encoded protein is CACDTGGYSWDTRQMFF.

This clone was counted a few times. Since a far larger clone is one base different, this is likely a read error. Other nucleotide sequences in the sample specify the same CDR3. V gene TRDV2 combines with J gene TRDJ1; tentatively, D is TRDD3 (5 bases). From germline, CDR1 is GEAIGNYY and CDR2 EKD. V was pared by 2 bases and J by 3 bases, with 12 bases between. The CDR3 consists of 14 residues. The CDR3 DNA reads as TGTGCCTGTGACAGTGTGGGGTACTCCGATAAACTCATCTTT. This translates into CACDSVGYSDKLIF.

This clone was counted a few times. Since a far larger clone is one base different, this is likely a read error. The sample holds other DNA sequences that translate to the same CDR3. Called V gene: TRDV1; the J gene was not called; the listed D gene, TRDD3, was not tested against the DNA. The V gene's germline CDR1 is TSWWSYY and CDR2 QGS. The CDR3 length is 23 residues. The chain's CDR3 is CALGELEGFLRSYWGIHTDKLIF. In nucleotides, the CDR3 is TGTGCTCTTGGGGAACTAGAAGGCTTCCTACGTTCATACTGGGGGATACACACCGATAAGCTCATCTTT.

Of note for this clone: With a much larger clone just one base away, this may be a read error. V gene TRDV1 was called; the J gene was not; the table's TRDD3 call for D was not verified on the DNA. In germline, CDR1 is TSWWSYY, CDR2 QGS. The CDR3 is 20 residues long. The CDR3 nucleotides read TGTGCTCTTGGGGACCTTCCTACGGAGGGCTACCGGGGGATATTTCATAAACCCATCTTT. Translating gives CALGDLPTEGYRGIFHKPIF.

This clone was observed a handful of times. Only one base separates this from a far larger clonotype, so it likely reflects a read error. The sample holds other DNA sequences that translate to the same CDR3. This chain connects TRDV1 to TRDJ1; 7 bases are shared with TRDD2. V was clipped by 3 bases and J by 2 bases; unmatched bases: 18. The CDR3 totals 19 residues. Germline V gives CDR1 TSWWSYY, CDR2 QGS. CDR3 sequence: CALGEPEIPTEIGTDKLIF. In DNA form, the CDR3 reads TGTGCTCTTGGGGAGCCGGAGATTCCTACAGAGATTGGGACCGATAAACTCATCTTT.

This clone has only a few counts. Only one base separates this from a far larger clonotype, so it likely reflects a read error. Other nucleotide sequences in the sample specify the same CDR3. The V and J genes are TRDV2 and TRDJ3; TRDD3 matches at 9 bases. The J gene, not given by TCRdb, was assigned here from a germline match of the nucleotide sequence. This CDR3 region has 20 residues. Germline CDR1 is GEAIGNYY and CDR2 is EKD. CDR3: CACDTEKGDTSSWDTRQMFF. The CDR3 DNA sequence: TGTGCCTGCGACACCGAAAAGGGGGATACCAGCTCCTGGGACACCCGACAGATGTTTTTC.

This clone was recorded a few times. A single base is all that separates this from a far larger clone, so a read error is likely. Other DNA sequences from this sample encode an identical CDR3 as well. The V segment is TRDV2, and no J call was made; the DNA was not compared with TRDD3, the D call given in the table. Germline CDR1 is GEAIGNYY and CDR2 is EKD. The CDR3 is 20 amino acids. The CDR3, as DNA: TGTGCCTGTGACACCGGCCCTACACGTACTGGGCCCCCCGGGACCGATAAGCTCATCTTT. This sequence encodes CACDTGPTRTGPPGTDKLIF.

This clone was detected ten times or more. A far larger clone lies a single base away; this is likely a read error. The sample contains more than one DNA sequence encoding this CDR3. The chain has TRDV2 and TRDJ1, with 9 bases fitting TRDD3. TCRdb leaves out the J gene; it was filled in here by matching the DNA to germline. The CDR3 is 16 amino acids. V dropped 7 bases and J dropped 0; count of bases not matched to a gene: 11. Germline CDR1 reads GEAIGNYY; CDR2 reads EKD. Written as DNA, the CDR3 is TGTGCCTGCGACGGACTGGGGGAGCTGTACACCGATAAACTCATCTTT. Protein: CACDGLGELYTDKLIF.

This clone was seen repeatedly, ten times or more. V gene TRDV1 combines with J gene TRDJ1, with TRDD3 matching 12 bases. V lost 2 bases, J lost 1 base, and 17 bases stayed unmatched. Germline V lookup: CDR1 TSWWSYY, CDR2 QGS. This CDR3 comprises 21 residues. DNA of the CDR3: TGTGCTCTTGGGGAAGGGTCGGGGACTGGGGGATACCGAGGGGGCACCGATAAACTCATCTTT. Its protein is CALGEGSGTGGYRGGTDKLIF.

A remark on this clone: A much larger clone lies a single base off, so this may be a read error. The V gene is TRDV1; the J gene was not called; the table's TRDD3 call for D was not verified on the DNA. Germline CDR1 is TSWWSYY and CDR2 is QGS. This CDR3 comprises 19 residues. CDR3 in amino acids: CALGVGFLEGDRATDKLIF. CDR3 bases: TGTGCTCTTGGGGTCGGCTTCCTGGAGGGGGATCGGGCCACCGATAAACTCATCTTC.

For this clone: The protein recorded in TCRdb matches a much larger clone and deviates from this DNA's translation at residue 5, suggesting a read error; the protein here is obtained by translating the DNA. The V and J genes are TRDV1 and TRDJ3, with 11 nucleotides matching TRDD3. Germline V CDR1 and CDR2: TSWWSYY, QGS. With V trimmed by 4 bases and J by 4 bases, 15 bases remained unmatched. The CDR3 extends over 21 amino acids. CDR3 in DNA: TGTGCTCTTGGGGGACTACCTACAGGGTGGGGGATACGATGGGACACCCGACAGATGTTTTTC. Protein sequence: CALGGLPTGWGIRWDTRQMFF.

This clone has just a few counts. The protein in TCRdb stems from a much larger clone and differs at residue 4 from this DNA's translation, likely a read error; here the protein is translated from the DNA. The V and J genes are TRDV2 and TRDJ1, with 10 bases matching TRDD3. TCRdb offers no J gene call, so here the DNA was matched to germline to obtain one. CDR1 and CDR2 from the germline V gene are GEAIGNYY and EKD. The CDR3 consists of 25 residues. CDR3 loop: CACGTLSSLGRVLGDPKPYTDKLIF. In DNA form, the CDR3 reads TGTGCCTGTGGCACCCTTTCCTCCCTCGGCCGTGTACTGGGGGATCCGAAGCCTTACACCGATAAACTCATCTTT.

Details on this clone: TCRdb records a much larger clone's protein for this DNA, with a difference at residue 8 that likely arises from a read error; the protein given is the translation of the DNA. The CDR3: CAFTSGGCVRYTDKLIF. CDR3 DNA: TGTGCCTTTACCTCTGGGGGATGCGTTCGGTACACCGATAAACTCATCTTT. This chain links TRDV3 with TRDJ1, with TRDD3 matching over 9 bases. The V and J ends lost 1 base and 0 bases, in that order; junction bases with no gene match: 12. The CDR3 consists of 17 residues. Germline V gene sequence: CDR1 TVYSNPD, CDR2 GDNSRS (reference sequence).

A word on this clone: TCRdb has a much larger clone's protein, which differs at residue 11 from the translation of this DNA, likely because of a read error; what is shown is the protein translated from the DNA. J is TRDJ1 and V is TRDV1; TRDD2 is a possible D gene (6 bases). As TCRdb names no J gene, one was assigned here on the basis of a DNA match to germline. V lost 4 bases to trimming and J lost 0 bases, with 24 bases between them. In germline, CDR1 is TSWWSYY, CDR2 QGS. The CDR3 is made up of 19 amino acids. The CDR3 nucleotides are TGTGCTCTTGGGGGAGCCTACTTCCTGAGGACAGAATACACCGATAAACTCATCTTT. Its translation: CALGGAYFLRTEYTDKLIF.

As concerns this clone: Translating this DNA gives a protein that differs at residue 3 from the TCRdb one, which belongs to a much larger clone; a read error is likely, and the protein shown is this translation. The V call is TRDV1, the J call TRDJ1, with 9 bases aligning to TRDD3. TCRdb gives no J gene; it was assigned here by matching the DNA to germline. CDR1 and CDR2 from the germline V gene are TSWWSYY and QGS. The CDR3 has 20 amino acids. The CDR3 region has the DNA TGTGCTCATGGGGAGGCTAGGAGGCTGGGGGATCCTTGGTACACCGATAAACTCATCTTT. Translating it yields CAHGEARRLGDPWYTDKLIF.

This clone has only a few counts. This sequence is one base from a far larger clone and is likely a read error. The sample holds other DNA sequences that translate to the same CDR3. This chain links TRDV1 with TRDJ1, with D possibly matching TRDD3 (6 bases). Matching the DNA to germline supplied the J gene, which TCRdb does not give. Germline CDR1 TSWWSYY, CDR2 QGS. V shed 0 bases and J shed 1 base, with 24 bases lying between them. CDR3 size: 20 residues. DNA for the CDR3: TGTGCTCTTGGGGAACTAATCCCCTCGGAGCGGGATATGCTCACCGATAAACTCATCTTT. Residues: CALGELIPSERDMLTDKLIF.

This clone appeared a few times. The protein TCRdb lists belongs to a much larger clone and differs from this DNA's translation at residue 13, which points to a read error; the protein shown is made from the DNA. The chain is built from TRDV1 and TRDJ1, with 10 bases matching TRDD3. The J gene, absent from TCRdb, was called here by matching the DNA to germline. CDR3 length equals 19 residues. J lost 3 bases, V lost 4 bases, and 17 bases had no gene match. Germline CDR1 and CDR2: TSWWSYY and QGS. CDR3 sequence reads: CALGGQIVLGDRRSDKLIF. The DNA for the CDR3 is TGTGCTCTTGGGGGACAAATAGTCCTGGGGGATAGGAGATCCGATAAACTCATCTTT.

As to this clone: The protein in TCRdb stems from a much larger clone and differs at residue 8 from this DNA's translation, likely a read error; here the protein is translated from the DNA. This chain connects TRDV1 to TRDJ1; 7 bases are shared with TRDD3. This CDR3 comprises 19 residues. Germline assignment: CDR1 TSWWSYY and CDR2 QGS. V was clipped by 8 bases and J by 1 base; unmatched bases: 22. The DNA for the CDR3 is TGTGCTCTTTGTCGCCTTCAGGATCTCCTGGGGGCTTCCACCGATAAACTCATCTTT. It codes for CALCRLQDLLGASTDKLIF.

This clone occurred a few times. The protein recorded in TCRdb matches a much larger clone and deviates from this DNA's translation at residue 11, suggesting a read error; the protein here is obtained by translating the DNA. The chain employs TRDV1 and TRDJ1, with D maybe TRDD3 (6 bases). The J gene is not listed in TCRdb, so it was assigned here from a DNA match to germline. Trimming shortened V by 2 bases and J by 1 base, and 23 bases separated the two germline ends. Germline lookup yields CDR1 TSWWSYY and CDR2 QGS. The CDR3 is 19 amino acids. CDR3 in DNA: TGTGCTCTTGGGGAAAGGATCACTAGGGGGACACCGCCCACCGATAAACTCATCTTT. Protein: CALGERITRGTPPTDKLIF.